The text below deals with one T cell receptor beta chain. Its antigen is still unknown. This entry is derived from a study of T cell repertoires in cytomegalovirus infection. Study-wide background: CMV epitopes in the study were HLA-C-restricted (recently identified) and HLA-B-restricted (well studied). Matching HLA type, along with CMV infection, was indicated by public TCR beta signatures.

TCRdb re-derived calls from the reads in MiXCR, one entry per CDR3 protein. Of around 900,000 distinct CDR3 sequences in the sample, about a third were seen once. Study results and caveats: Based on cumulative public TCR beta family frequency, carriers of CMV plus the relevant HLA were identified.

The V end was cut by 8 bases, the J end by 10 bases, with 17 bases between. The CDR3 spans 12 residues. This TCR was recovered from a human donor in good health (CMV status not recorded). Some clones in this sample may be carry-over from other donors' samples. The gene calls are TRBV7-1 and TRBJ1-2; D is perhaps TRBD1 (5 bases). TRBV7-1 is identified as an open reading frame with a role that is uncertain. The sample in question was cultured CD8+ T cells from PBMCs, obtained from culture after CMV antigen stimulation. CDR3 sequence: CASRGTRSDYTF. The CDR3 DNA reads TGTGCCAGCCGGGGCACTCGGAGTGACTACACCTTC.